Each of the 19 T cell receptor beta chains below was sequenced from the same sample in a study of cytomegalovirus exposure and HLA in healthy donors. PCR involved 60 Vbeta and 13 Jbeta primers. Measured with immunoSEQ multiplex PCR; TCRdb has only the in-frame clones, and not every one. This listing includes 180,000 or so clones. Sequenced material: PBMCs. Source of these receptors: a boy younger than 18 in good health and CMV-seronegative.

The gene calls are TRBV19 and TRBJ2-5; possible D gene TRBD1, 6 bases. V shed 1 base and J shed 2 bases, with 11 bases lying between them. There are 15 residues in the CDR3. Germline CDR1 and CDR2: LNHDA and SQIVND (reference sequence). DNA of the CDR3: TGTGCCAGTAGTATAGTGGCGACAGGACAAGAGACCCAGTACTTC. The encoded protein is CASSIVATGQETQYF. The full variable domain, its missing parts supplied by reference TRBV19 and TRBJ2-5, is DGGITQSPKYLFRKEGQNVTLSCEQNLNHDAMYWYRQDPGQGLRLIYYSQIVNDFQKGDIAEGYSVSREKKESFPLTVTSAQKNPTAFYLCASSIVATGQETQYFGPGTRLLVL.

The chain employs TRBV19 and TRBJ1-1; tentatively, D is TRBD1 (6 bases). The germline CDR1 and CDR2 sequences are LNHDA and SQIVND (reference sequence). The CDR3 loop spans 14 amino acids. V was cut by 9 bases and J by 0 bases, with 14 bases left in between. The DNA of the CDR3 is TGTGCCAGCAGGACAGAAGACTTGAACACTGAAGCTTTCTTT. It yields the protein CASRTEDLNTEAFF.

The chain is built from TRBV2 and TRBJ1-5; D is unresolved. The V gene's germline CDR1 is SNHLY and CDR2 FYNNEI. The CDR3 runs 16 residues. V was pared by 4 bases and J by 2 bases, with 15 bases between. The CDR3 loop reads CASSVGGQARNQPQHF. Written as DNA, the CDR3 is TGTGCCAGCAGTGTGGGAGGGCAGGCTCGCAATCAGCCCCAGCATTTT. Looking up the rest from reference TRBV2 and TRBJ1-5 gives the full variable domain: EPEVTQTPSHQVTQMGQEVILRCVPISNHLYFYWYRQILGQKVEFLVSFYNNEISEKSEIFDDQFSVERPDGSNFTLKIRSTKLEDSAMYFCASSVGGQARNQPQHFGDGTRLSIL.

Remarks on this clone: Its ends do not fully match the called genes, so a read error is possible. CDR3 amino acids: CAWGGAGTGVYF. In DNA form, the CDR3 reads TGTGCCTGGGGGGGGGCAGGGACAGGGGTGTATTTT. V usage is TRBV30 and J usage is TRBJ1-5; 10 bases line up with TRBD1. Germline CDR1 GTSNPN, CDR2 SVGIG (reference sequence). The CDR3 totals 12 residues.

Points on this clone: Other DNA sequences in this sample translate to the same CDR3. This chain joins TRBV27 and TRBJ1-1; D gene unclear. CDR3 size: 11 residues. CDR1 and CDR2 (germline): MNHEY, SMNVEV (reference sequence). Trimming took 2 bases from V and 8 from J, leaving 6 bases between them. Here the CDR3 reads CASSLRGEAFF. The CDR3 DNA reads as TGTGCCAGCAGTTTACGCGGGGAAGCTTTCTTT.

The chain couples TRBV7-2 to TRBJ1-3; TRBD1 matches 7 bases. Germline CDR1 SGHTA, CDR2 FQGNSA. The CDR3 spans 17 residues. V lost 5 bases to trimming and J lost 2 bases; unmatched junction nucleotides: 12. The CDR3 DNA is TGTGCCAGCAGCCAAACACTAAGGGGGCGAGCTGGAAACACCATATATTTT. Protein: CASSQTLRGRAGNTIYF.

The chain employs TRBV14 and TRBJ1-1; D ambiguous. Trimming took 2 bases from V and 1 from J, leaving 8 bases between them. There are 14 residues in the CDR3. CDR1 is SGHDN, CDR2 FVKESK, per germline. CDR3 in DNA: TGTGCCAGCAGCCAATTCGAGGGGAACACTGAAGCTTTCTTT. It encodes CASSQFEGNTEAFF.

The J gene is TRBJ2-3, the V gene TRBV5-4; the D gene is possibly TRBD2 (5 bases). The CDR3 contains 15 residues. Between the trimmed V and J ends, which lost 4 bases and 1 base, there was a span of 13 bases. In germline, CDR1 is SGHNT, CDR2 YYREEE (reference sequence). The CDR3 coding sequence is TGTGCCAGCAGCAACTATTACGGGGGCACAGATACGCAGTATTTT. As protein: CASSNYYGGTDTQYF.

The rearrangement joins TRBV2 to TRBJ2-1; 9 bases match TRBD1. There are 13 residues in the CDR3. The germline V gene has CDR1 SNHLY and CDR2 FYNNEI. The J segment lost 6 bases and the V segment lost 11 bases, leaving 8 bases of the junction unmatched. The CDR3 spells CACRGQGVNEQFF. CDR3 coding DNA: TGTGCCTGTAGGGGACAGGGCGTCAATGAGCAGTTCTTC.

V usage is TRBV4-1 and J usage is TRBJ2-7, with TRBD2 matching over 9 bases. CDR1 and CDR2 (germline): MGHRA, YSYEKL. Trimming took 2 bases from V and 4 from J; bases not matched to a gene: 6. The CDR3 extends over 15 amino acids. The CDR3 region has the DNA TGCGCCAGCAGCCAATTTAGCGGGGGCGAGTACGAGCAGTACTTC. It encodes CASSQFSGGEYEQYF.

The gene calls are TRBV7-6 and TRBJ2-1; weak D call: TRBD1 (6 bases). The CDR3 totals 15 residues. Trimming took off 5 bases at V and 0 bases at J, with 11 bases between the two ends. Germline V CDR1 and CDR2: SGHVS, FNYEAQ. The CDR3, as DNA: TGTGCCAGCAGCCCTCAGGGGAGCTCCTACAATGAGCAGTTCTTC. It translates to CASSPQGSSYNEQFF. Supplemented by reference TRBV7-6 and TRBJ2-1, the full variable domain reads GAGVSQSPRYKVTKRGQDVALRCDPISGHVSLYWYRQALGQGPEFLTYFNYEAQQDKSGLPNDRFSAERPEGSISTLTIQRTEQRDSAMYRCASSPQGSSYNEQFFGPGTRLTVL.

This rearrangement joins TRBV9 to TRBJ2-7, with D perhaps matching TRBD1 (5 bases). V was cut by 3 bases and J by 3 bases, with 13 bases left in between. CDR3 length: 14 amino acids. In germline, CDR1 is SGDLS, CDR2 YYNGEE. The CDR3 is CASSADSSSYEQYF. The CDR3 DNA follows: TGTGCCAGCAGCGCCGACAGCTCGAGCTACGAGCAGTACTTC.

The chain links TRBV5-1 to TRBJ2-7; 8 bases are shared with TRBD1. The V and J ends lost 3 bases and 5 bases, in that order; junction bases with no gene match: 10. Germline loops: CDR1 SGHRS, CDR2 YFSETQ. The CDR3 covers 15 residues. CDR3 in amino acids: CASSSFSGQGNEQYF. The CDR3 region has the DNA TGCGCCAGCAGCTCCTTTTCAGGACAGGGCAACGAGCAGTACTTC.

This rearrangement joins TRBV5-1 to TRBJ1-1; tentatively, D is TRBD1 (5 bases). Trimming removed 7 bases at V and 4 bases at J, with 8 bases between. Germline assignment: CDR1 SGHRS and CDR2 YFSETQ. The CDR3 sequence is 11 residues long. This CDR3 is CASQGFTEAFF. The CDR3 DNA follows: TGCGCCAGCCAGGGATTCACTGAAGCTTTCTTT.

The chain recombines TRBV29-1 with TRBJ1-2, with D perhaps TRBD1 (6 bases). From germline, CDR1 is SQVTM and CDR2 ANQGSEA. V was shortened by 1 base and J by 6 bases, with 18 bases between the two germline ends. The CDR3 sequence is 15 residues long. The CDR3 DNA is TGCAGCGTTGAAGTCCCGCCAGGGGAGTTGGATGGCTACACCTTC. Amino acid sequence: CSVEVPPGELDGYTF.

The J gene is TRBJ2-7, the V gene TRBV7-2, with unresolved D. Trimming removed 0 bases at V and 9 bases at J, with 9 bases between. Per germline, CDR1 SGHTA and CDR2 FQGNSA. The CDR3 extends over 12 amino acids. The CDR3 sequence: CASSLAGLGQYF. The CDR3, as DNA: TGTGCCAGCAGCTTAGCCGGGTTAGGGCAGTACTTC.

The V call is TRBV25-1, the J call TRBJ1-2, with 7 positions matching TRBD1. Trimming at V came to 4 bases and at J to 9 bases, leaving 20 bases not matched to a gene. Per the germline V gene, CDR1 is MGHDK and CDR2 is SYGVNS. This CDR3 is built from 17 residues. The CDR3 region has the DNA TGTGCCAGCAGTGGTTGGGACAGCCAAGGAGGTGTTTATAGCTACACCTTC. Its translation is CASSGWDSQGGVYSYTF.

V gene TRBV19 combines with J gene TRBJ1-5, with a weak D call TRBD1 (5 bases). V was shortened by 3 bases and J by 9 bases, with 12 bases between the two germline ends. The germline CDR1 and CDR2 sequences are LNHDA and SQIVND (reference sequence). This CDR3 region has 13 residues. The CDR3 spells CASSIQGMSPQHF. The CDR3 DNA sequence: TGTGCCAGTAGTATTCAGGGTATGTCGCCCCAGCATTTT.

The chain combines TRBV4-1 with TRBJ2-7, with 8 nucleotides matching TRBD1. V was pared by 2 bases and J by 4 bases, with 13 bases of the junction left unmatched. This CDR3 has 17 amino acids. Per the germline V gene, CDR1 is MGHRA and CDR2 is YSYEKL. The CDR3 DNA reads TGCGCCAGCAGCCAACAACCGACAGGGGTGGGCCCTTACGAGCAGTACTTC. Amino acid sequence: CASSQQPTGVGPYEQYF.